Listed below are T cell receptor beta chains from one sample, sequenced in a study of blood T cells in healthy people across ages. MiXCR, run by TCRdb on the 5' RACE reads, gives a single entry per CDR3 protein. The sample shows about 970,000 distinct CDR3 sequences, about 53% of them seen only once. The sample was blood. The receptor set was obtained from a woman aged 55 to 70 in good health. Both conserved end residues are part of each CDR3. A D gene is named only where the DNA matches it firmly. Clone size appears in some rows only: once, few, many, or a class for an expanded clone.

cdr3_aa,cdr3_nt,j_call,clone_size,d_call,v_call,cdr3_length
CASSLIPLRGADTQYF,TGTGCCAGCAGCTTAATTCCTCTGAGGGGGGCAGATACGCAGTATTTT,TRBJ2-3,few,NA,TRBV7-2,16
CASTGTSGSRNEQFF,TGTGCCAGCACCGGGACTAGCGGGAGTAGGAATGAGCAGTTCTTC,TRBJ2-1,few,TRBD2,TRBV28,15
CASSTRQGSNQPQHF,TGTGCCAGCAGTACCCGACAGGGTAGCAATCAGCCCCAGCATTTT,TRBJ1-5,NA,TRBD1,TRBV6-2/TRBV6-3,15
CASSQPGTEPYEQYF,TGCGCCAGCAGCCAACCCGGGACGGAGCCCTACGAGCAGTACTTC,TRBJ2-7,NA,NA,TRBV4-1,15
CASSGQPNSYNEQFF,TGTGCCAGCAGTGGACAGCCAAACTCCTACAATGAGCAGTTCTTC,TRBJ2-1,few,NA,TRBV6-1,15
CASSLFRLAGFGEQYF,TGTGCCAGCAGCTTATTCCGACTAGCGGGATTCGGCGAGCAGTACTTC,TRBJ2-7,NA,TRBD2,TRBV11-2,16
CSASPNRGQGGQPQHF,TGCAGTGCTAGTCCTAACAGGGGACAGGGGGGACAGCCCCAGCATTTT,TRBJ1-5,once,TRBD1,TRBV20-1,16
CASSFREGSYNEQFF,TGTGCCAGCAGTTTTCGTGAGGGATCCTACAATGAGCAGTTCTTC,TRBJ2-1,NA,NA,TRBV28,15
CASSSRRGNSPLHF,TGTGCCAGCAGTTCCCGACGGGGGAATTCACCCCTCCACTTT,TRBJ1-6,NA,NA,TRBV6-1,14
CASSPRQGDYEQYF,TGTGCCAGCAGCCCTCGACAGGGAGACTACGAGCAGTACTTC,TRBJ2-7,few,TRBD1,TRBV10-2,14
CASSFRSDSRGEKLFF,TGCGCCAGCAGCTTTCGGTCCGACAGCCGCGGCGAAAAACTGTTTTTT,TRBJ1-4,NA,NA,TRBV5-1,16
CASTPGARGDNQPQHF,TGTGCCAGCACCCCGGGAGCCAGGGGGGACAATCAGCCCCAGCATTTT,TRBJ1-5,NA,TRBD1,TRBV5-5,16
CASSLVGGPAVSQYF,TGTGCCAGCAGCTTAGTAGGCGGACCCGCTGTATCGCAGTATTTT,TRBJ2-3,few,NA,TRBV7-9,15
CASSLMRKSDTQYF,TGTGCCAGCAGCCTTATGAGGAAGTCAGATACGCAGTATTTT,TRBJ2-3,NA,NA,TRBV7-2,14
CASLPWGREKGQGTQYF,TGTGCCAGCCTCCCATGGGGCAGGGAAAAAGGGCAAGGGACCCAGTACTTC,TRBJ2-5,NA,NA,TRBV2,17
CASRDAPVSGANVLTF,TGTGCCAGCAGAGACGCTCCGGTCTCTGGGGCCAACGTCCTGACTTTC,TRBJ2-6,many,NA,TRBV6-6,16
CASTVGGAQSSQYF,TGTGCCAGCACGGTGGGCGGAGCCCAGAGTTCCCAGTACTTC,TRBJ2-5,NA,NA,TRBV28,14
CSVGAAAALQETQYF,TGCAGCGTTGGGGCGGCGGCGGCGCTCCAAGAGACCCAGTACTTC,TRBJ2-5,NA,NA,TRBV29-1,15
CASSLGLAGTTSTDTQYF,TGTGCCAGCAGCTTGGGACTAGCGGGAACGACTAGCACAGATACGCAGTATTTT,TRBJ2-3,NA,TRBD2,TRBV7-9,18
CATSDARTAGANVLTF,TGTGCCACCAGTGACGCCAGGACGGCTGGGGCCAACGTCCTGACTTTC,TRBJ2-6,once,NA,TRBV24-1,16
CASNRGSNNEQFF,TGTGCCAGCAACAGGGGTTCGAACAATGAGCAGTTCTTC,TRBJ2-1,few,TRBD1,TRBV7-9,13
CASSSGLLGNTEAFF,TGTGCCAGCAGCTCCGGACTCTTAGGGAACACTGAAGCTTTCTTT,TRBJ1-1,NA,NA,TRBV11-2,15
CASSTVGAVGANVLTF,TGTGCCAGCAGCACGGTTGGAGCGGTTGGGGCCAACGTCCTGACTTTC,TRBJ2-6,NA,NA,TRBV7-9,16
CASSSDYSAYEQYF,TGTGCCAGCAGCTCAGACTATTCCGCCTACGAGCAGTACTTC,TRBJ2-7,few,NA,TRBV7-2,14
CASSYLQANSPPHF,TGTGCCAGCAGTTATTTACAGGCTAATTCACCCCCCCACTTT,TRBJ1-6,NA,NA,TRBV6-5,14
CSAAKQGYTDTQYF,TGCAGTGCTGCGAAACAGGGCTACACAGATACGCAGTATTTT,TRBJ2-3,NA,NA,TRBV20-1,14
CASSFGANYGYTF,TGTGCCAGCAGCTTCGGAGCTAACTATGGCTACACCTTC,TRBJ1-2,NA,NA,TRBV7-2,13
CASSFGPPSPSYEQYF,TGCGCCAGCAGCTTCGGACCCCCCTCGCCCTCCTACGAGCAGTACTTC,TRBJ2-7,few,NA,TRBV5-1,16
CASSSQHLRVWGYEQYF,TGTGCCAGCAGCTCACAACATCTCCGGGTGTGGGGCTACGAGCAGTACTTC,TRBJ2-7,NA,NA,TRBV7-9,17
CASSHPFLPDSPLGNIQYF,TGCGCCAGCAGCCACCCCTTTTTGCCGGACAGCCCTCTGGGGAACATTCAGTACTTC,TRBJ2-4,NA,NA,TRBV4-1,19
CASSLYLGTEAFF,TGTGCCAGCAGCCTTTACCTCGGCACTGAAGCTTTCTTT,TRBJ1-1,NA,NA,TRBV7-9,13
CASSLYIGELFF,TGTGCCAGCAGCTTATACATCGGGGAGCTGTTTTTT,TRBJ2-2,NA,NA,TRBV7-2,12
CASGGQGALGNQPQHF,TGTGCCAGCGGGGGACAGGGGGCGCTTGGCAATCAGCCCCAGCATTTT,TRBJ1-5,NA,TRBD1,TRBV2,16
CASSFFTGTTPYEQYF,TGTGCCAGCAGTTTCTTCACCGGCACTACCCCCTACGAGCAGTACTTC,TRBJ2-7,NA,NA,TRBV28,16
CASRSRFTRGGANVLTF,TGTGCCAGCAGATCCCGGTTTACTAGAGGTGGGGCCAACGTCCTGACTTTC,TRBJ2-6,NA,NA,TRBV28,17
CASPPPGRSTSYNEQFF,TGTGCCAGCCCACCACCGGGGAGGTCGACTTCCTACAATGAGCAGTTCTTC,TRBJ2-1,once,NA,TRBV18,17
CASSQELFGLVGGELFF,TGCGCCAGCAGCCAAGAGCTTTTTGGGCTAGTCGGCGGGGAGCTGTTTTTT,TRBJ2-2,NA,NA,TRBV4-1,17
CASSFSWASYEQYF,TGTGCCAGCAGTTTCTCATGGGCCTCCTACGAGCAGTACTTC,TRBJ2-7,few,NA,TRBV12-3/TRBV12-4,14
CASSLLRGLAGDRGKNIQYF,TGCGCCAGCAGCCTCCTCCGGGGACTAGCGGGAGATCGTGGCAAAAACATTCAGTACTTC,TRBJ2-4,few,TRBD2,TRBV4-1,20
CSVGDIIYGYTF,TGCAGCGTTGGAGATATAATCTATGGCTACACCTTC,TRBJ1-2,few,NA,TRBV29-1,12
CASTRGGELNTEAFF,TGTGCCAGCACCCGCGGGGGGGAACTGAACACTGAAGCTTTCTTT,TRBJ1-1,few,NA,TRBV7-6,15
CSVRGRTYGYTF,TGCAGCGTTCGGGGAAGAACTTATGGCTACACCTTC,TRBJ1-2,NA,NA,TRBV29-1,12
CASSSFRDRYTYNEQYF,TGTGCCAGCAGTTCCTTCCGGGACCGCTATACATACAATGAGCAGTACTTC,TRBJ2-7,NA,NA,TRBV6-2/TRBV6-3,17
CASSIRDAAFF,TGTGCCAGCAGTATCCGGGACGCAGCTTTCTTT,TRBJ1-1,NA,NA,TRBV28,11
CASSLFSAGFTDTQYF,TGTGCCAGCAGTTTGTTTAGTGCAGGCTTCACAGATACGCAGTATTTT,TRBJ2-3,NA,NA,TRBV28,16
CASSGPGPRVDEQYF,TGTGCCAGCAGTGGTCCGGGACCCAGAGTTGATGAGCAGTACTTC,TRBJ2-7,NA,NA,TRBV28,15
CATSRDPGTGELFF,TGTGCCACCAGCAGAGATCCGGGGACAGGGGAGCTGTTTTTT,TRBJ2-2,NA,NA,TRBV15,14
CLVGAYEQYF,TGTCTGGTGGGGGCCTACGAGCAGTACTTC,TRBJ2-7,NA,NA,TRBV28,10
CASSFGTENIQYF,TGTGCCAGCAGTTTTGGGACAGAAAACATTCAGTACTTC,TRBJ2-4,NA,TRBD1,TRBV12-3/TRBV12-4,13
CASKFVGSHYKQYF,TGTGCCAGCAAGTTCGTGGGATCCCACTACAAGCAGTACTTC,TRBJ2-7,NA,NA,TRBV27,14
CASSPPPGSGRAGRTDTQYF,TGTGCCAGCAGCCCGCCACCGGGTAGCGGGAGGGCCGGTAGAACAGATACGCAGTATTTT,TRBJ2-3,once,TRBD2,TRBV12-3/TRBV12-4,20
CASSRHPTDTQYF,TGTGCCAGCAGCCGGCACCCCACAGATACGCAGTATTTT,TRBJ2-3,few,NA,TRBV11-3,13
CSARGAGHNVLTF,TGCAGTGCTAGGGGCGCAGGTCATAACGTCCTGACTTTC,TRBJ2-6,few,NA,TRBV20-1,13